This T cell receptor beta chain was profiled in a study of blood T cells in healthy people across ages (dated by TCRdb to between 2015 and 2017). The study in broad terms: Template switching captured roughly one uniquely barcoded TCR beta cDNA molecule per two T cells in model experiments. Using deep sequencing normalized with unique cDNA molecular identifiers, the study measured how TCR beta repertoire diversity changes with age. Donors of different ages were randomly distributed across sequencing lanes to avoid experimental bias. The donors were divided into four age groups: young (average around 17 years), middle-aged (over 35), aged (about 61) and long-lived (roughly 82). The study analyzed two additional independent replicas of 1 million unique cDNA reads from the same blood draw for two donors, one aged 18 to 30 and one aged 80 or older.

The paper's findings and limits, for the study overall: Total diversity estimates from one million sequenced T cells were considered lower bounds and underestimates. Donor CMV infection status was unknown, potentially confounding age-related changes in expanded clonotypes. Because profiling used bulk unsorted PBMCs, naive and antigen-experienced compartments could not be compared conclusively. Compared with the aged group, more naive CD4+ T cells, fewer expanded clones and increased TCR diversity were shown by the long-lived group, suggesting age selection. There was a strong correlation between observed TCR beta diversity and the percentage of naive T cells measured by flow cytometry. As age increased, observed TCR beta diversity per million T cells dropped in a roughly linear way, and a significant reduction was already evident by age roughly 36.

To prepare the library, 5' RACE was applied. Reads for this sample came from an Illumina HiSeq 2500. The second PCR ran for about 6 to 11 cycles and used a J-beta primer mix along with a sample-barcoded 5' primer. Each TCR beta cDNA molecule received a unique molecular identifier from a template-switch 5' adaptor carrying 12 random nucleotides. Each sample yielded at least 3 million CDR3-containing paired-end reads. All of the RNA was converted into first-strand cDNA using the Mint cDNA synthesis kit, with a TRBC-specific oligonucleotide serving as the primer. After uracil-DNA glycosylase treatment, a first 18-cycle PCR used universal primers M1SS and BC2_uni_R on all cDNA. In the source study's methods: Each sample was normalized by randomly selecting 1 million high-quality reads, each carrying a distinct molecular identifier. Reads sharing molecular identifiers were discarded rather than binned into consensus sequences. MiTCR, set to a Q25 quality threshold and the strictest error-elimination algorithm, was used for CDR3 identification, clonotype clustering and error correction. A nonparametric unseen species model using Euler transformation provided a lower-bound estimate of total TCR beta diversity. The raw public data were reprocessed by TCRdb itself: fastp quality trimming at Q25, MiXCR clonotype calling, in-frame beta chains only. Each CDR3 protein gets just one entry, which takes the most common genes and DNA from the rows behind it. TCRdb, not the authors, supplied the V and J calls. The sample table records hundreds of thousands of distinct CDR3 sequences; around 49% of these occur just once. The ten largest clones take up about a third of the sample.

This clonotype was counted at least ten times. Its antigen remains undetermined. One base away there is no much larger clone; base qualities are not given. Systemically healthy Caucasian individuals from Russia, 39 in total and aged about 6 to 90 years, were included as donors. Around 10 milliliters of peripheral blood were drawn from each donor into EDTA-treated Vacutainer tubes. Ficoll-Paque density-gradient centrifugation was used to isolate PBMCs, with at least 6 million obtained per sample. Trizol reagent was used to extract total RNA from the PBMCs, yielding at least 5.5 micrograms per sample. For every donor, an aliquot of PBMCs went through flow cytometry to measure the percentages of naive CD45RAhigh/CD27high T cells. Inclusive of the bounding cysteine and phenylalanine, the CDR3 is 13 residues long. Kept here is only the CDR3 DNA, which spans 39 bases and is read in frame from base 1. CDR1 and CDR2, per the germline V gene (reference sequence), are DFQATT and SNEGSKA. The germline V and J ends show losses of 5 bases and 0 bases respectively, and no gene match explains 1 base of the junction.

The source is a woman between 55 and 75 years old in good health. Sequenced sample: blood. This receptor chain uses TRBV20-1 and TRBJ2-7, and 10 junction bases match TRBD2. The sequenced DNA is TGCAGTGCTGCTAGCGGGAGCTCCTACGAGCAGTACTTC. Its amino acids are CSAASGSSYEQYF.